This TCR beta chain came from a study of PD-1 blockade in classical Hodgkin lymphoma. On the study more broadly: Intravenous nivolumab at 3 mg/kg was given to patients every 2 weeks. Notes on the study in general: According to reports, newly diagnosed patients had lower baseline TCR diversity than healthy donors, and relapsed/refractory patients had lower baseline TCR diversity still. Exclusion was applied to patients who started nivolumab under 1 year after ASCT.

Sequencing used immunoSEQ multiplex PCR; TCRdb keeps in-frame clones, though not all of them. Of about 25,000 clones listed, 65% to 80% are singletons. Brentuximab vedotin exposure varied, and every patient relapsed after autologous stem cell transplantation. Complete response, partial response or progressive disease was each patient's best response. On this clone itself: Its specificity is not known.

V lost 3 bases, J lost 2 bases, and 5 bases lay in between. Per the germline V gene, CDR1 is PRHDT and CDR2 is FYEKMQ (reference sequence). The CDR3 spans 13 residues. This specimen consisted of peripheral blood mononuclear cells (PBMCs), obtained before the second cycle of nivolumab. This TCR derives from a human donor with classical Hodgkin lymphoma. J is TRBJ2-1 and V is TRBV13; D call uncertain. The CDR3 sequence: CASSLTTYNEQFF. The DNA for the CDR3 is TGTGCCAGCAGCTTGACGACCTACAATGAGCAGTTCTTC.